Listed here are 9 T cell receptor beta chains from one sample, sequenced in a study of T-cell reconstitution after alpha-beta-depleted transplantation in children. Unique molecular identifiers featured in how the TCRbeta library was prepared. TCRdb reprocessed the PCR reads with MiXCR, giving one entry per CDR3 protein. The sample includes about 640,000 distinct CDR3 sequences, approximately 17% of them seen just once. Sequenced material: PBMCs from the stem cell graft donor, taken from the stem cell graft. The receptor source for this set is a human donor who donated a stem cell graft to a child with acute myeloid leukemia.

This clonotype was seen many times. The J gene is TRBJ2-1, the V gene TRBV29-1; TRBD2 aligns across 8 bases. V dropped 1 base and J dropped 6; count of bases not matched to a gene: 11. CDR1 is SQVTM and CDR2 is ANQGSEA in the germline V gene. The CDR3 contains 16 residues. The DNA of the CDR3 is TGCAGCGTTGAAGGGCGCCTTGAACTAGCGGTCAATGAGCAGTTCTTC. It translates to CSVEGRLELAVNEQFF.

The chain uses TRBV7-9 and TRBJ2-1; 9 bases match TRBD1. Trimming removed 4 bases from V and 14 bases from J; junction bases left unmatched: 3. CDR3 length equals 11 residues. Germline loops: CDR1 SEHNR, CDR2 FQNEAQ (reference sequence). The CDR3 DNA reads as TGTGCCAGCAGCTCCGGGACAGGGAAGTTCTTC. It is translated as CASSSGTGKFF.

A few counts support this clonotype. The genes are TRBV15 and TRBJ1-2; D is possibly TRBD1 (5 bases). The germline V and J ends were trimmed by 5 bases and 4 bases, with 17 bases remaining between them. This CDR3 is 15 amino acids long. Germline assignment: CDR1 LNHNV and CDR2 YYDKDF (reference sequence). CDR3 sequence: CATSRGTDGPYGYTF. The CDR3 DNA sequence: TGTGCCACCAGCCGAGGGACCGACGGGCCCTATGGCTACACCTTC.

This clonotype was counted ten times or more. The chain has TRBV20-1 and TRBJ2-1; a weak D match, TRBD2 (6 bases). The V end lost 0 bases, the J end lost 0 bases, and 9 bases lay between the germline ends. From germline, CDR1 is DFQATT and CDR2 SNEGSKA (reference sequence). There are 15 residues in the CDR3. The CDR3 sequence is CSARDSTSSYNEQFF. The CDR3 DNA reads TGCAGTGCTAGAGATTCGACTAGCTCCTACAATGAGCAGTTCTTC.

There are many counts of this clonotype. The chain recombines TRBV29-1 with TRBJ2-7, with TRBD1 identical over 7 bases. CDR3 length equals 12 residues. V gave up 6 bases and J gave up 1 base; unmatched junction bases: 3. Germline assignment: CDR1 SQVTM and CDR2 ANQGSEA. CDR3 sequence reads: CSVETGSYEQYF. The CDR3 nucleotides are TGCAGCGTCGAGACAGGGTCCTACGAGCAGTACTTC.

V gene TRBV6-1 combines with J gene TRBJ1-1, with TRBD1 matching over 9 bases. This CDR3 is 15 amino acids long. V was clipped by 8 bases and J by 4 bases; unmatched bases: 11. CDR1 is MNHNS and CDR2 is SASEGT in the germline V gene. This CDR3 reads CASGPPGQGVTEAFF. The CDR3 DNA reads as TGTGCCAGCGGCCCACCGGGACAGGGTGTCACTGAAGCTTTCTTT.

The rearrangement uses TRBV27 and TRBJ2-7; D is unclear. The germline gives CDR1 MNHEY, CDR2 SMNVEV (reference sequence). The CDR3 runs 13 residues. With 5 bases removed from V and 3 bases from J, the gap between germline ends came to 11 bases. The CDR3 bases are TGTGCCAGCAGTCCCCAGCCAGACTACGAGCAGTACTTC. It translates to CASSPQPDYEQYF.

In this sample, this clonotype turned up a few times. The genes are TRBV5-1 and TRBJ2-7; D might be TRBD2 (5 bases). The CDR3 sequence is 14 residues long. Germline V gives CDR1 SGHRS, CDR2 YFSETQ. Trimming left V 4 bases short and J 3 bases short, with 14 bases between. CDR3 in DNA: TGCGCCAGCAGCCCGGCCGGGGAATACTACGAGCAGTACTTC. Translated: CASSPAGEYYEQYF. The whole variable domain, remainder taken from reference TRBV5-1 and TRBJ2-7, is KAGVTQTPRYLIKTRGQQVTLSCSPISGHRSVSWYQQTPGQGLQFLFEYFSETQRNKGNFPGRFSGRQFSNSRSEMNVSTLELGDSALYLCASSPAGEYYEQYFGPGTRLTVT.

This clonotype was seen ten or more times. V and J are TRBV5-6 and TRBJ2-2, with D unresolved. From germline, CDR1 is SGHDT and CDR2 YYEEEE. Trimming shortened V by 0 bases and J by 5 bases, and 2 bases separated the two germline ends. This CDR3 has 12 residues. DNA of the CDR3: TGTGCCAGCAGCTTGGCAACCGGGGAGCTGTTTTTT. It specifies CASSLATGELFF.